These 28 T cell receptor beta chains were sequenced from one sample in a study of cytomegalovirus exposure and HLA in healthy donors. Vbeta (60) and Jbeta (13) primers were used in the PCR. Repertoires were generated with immunoSEQ multiplex PCR, while TCRdb's copy carries only in-frame clones and drops some. The repertoire holds 150,000 to 200,000 clones, with around three quarters as singletons. Sequencing input: PBMCs. These receptors originate from a woman between 50 and 59 years old in good health and CMV-seronegative.

With respect to this clone: The sample carries other DNA sequences with the same CDR3. V is TRBV6-5 and J is TRBJ2-6; D possibly corresponds to TRBD1 (5 bases). CDR1 MNHEY and CDR2 SVGAGI come from the germline V gene. This CDR3 spans 14 amino acids. V was cut by 6 bases and J by 0 bases, with 6 bases left in between. The CDR3 reads CASRDSSGANVLTF. CDR3 bases: TGTGCCAGCAGAGACAGCTCTGGGGCCAACGTCCTGACTTTC.

The genes are TRBV7-9 and TRBJ2-7; 7 bases match TRBD1. The CDR3 extends over 14 amino acids. V lost 4 bases and J lost 4; bases outside the gene matches: 7. Germline values: CDR1 SEHNR, CDR2 FQNEAQ (reference sequence). CDR3 bases: TGTGCCAGCAGCTCCGGCGGCAGGGGGTACGAGCAGTACTTC. The encoded protein is CASSSGGRGYEQYF.

The sample holds a few counts of this clone. This sequence joins TRBV4-1 and TRBJ1-5; D gene uncertain. With 0 bases removed from V and 2 bases from J, the gap between germline ends came to 20 bases. This CDR3 spans 19 amino acids. Per germline, CDR1 MGHRA and CDR2 YSYEKL. In DNA form, the CDR3 reads TGCGCCAGCAGCCAAGATTCCCAGGAGGGCAGTCCTCGCAATCAGCCCCAGCATTTT. Amino acid sequence: CASSQDSQEGSPRNQPQHF.

The chain joins TRBV5-6 to TRBJ2-5; D might be TRBD2 (5 bases). The germline CDR1 and CDR2 sequences are SGHDT and YYEEEE. Trimming left V 5 bases short and J 5 bases short, with 19 bases between. The CDR3 covers 15 residues. CDR3 DNA: TGTGCCAGCAGTCGTGGACTCTCCGTTGGGGAGACCCAGTACTTC. This sequence encodes CASSRGLSVGETQYF.

This rearrangement joins TRBV5-1 to TRBJ1-5, with a possible D match to TRBD1 (6 bases). CDR1 and CDR2 from the germline V gene are SGHRS and YFSETQ. V was pared by 1 base and J by 5 bases, with 13 bases between. The CDR3 runs to 15 residues. CDR3 coding DNA: TGCGCCAGCAGCTTGACAGGGACGGGCTATCAGCCCCAGCATTTT. Protein: CASSLTGTGYQPQHF.

J is TRBJ1-2 and V is TRBV28; D call uncertain. The V end was cut by 4 bases, the J end by 6 bases, with 12 bases between. The CDR3 sequence is 13 residues long. Germline CDR1 is MDHEN and CDR2 is SYDVKM. The CDR3 is CASSWSEENGYTF. CDR3 DNA: TGTGCCAGCAGTTGGTCGGAGGAAAATGGCTACACCTTC.

The CDR3 reads CASSPKTGGEGTEAFF. The CDR3 nucleotides read TGTGCCAGCTCACCAAAGACAGGGGGTGAAGGCACTGAAGCTTTCTTT. This chain uses TRBV18 with TRBJ1-1, with 9 bases aligning to TRBD1. CDR3 size: 16 residues. The V and J ends lost 2 bases and 4 bases, in that order; junction bases with no gene match: 8. Germline loops: CDR1 KGHSH, CDR2 LQKENI.

The chain joins TRBV4-1 to TRBJ1-5; possibly TRBD1 for D (5 bases). The CDR3 runs 15 residues. The V end lost 3 bases, the J end lost 4 bases, and 13 bases lay between the germline ends. Germline V gene lookup returns CDR1 MGHRA and CDR2 YSYEKL. DNA of the CDR3: TGCGCCAGCAGCCAGCGGGGAGGGGATAATCAGCCCCAGCATTTT. Translated, it gives CASSQRGGDNQPQHF.

This sequence joins TRBV6-5 and TRBJ2-7; possible D gene TRBD2, 6 bases. The CDR3 contains 15 residues. Germline V gene lookup returns CDR1 MNHEY and CDR2 SVGAGI. V lost 5 bases and J 0 bases, leaving 14 bases between the germline ends. The CDR3 DNA sequence: TGTGCCAGCAGTCCCCCGGGACTGTCCTCCTACGAGCAGTACTTC. The encoded protein is CASSPPGLSSYEQYF.

J is TRBJ2-1 and V is TRBV2; no firm D call. This CDR3 is 15 amino acids long. Germline CDR1 SNHLY, CDR2 FYNNEI. V shed 1 base and J shed 14 bases, with 21 bases lying between them. CDR3 in DNA: TGTGCCAGCAGTGAAGAGGTCGCAGGCATTTCACACAAGTTCTTC. This codes for CASSEEVAGISHKFF.

The chain has TRBV6-4 and TRBJ2-2, with 9 bases identical to TRBD1. V was clipped by 4 bases and J by 4 bases; unmatched bases: 7. The CDR3 loop spans 16 amino acids. Germline-derived CDR1 and CDR2 are MRHNA and SNTAGT. CDR3 amino acids: CASSVTGQGTTGELFF. The CDR3 nucleotides read TGTGCCAGCAGTGTCACGGGACAGGGTACCACCGGGGAGCTGTTTTTT.

The chain uses TRBV7-8 and TRBJ2-2; 14 nucleotides line up with TRBD2. V was clipped by 2 bases and J by 0 bases; unmatched bases: 2. Looked up from germline, CDR1 is SGHVS and CDR2 is FQNEAQ. The CDR3 is 18 residues long. The CDR3: CASSLRTSGGTNTGELFF. CDR3 DNA sequence: TGTGCCAGCAGCTTACGGACTAGCGGGGGGACGAACACCGGGGAGCTGTTTTTT.

The chain links TRBV19 to TRBJ1-5; 7 bases align to TRBD1. The CDR3 totals 13 residues. V was pared by 9 bases and J by 6 bases, with 8 bases of the junction left unmatched. The germline gives CDR1 LNHDA, CDR2 SQIVND (reference sequence). The CDR3 reads CASRQGYRQPQHF. The DNA for the CDR3 is TGTGCCAGCCGACAGGGATATCGTCAGCCCCAGCATTTT.

The chain uses TRBV18 and TRBJ2-3, with D possibly matching TRBD2 (5 bases). V was trimmed by 6 bases and J by 2 bases, leaving 9 bases between them. The CDR3 extends over 13 amino acids. CDR1 is KGHSH, CDR2 LQKENI, per germline. CDR3 in DNA: TGTGCCAGCTCCCGGGAAACCACAGATACGCAGTATTTT. Protein sequence: CASSRETTDTQYF.

V gene TRBV29-1 combines with J gene TRBJ2-7, with 12 bases fitting TRBD1. CDR3 length: 15 amino acids. Germline V gene lookup returns CDR1 SQVTM and CDR2 ANQGSEA. V was pared by 7 bases and J by 4 bases, with 11 bases of the junction left unmatched. The CDR3 nucleotides read TGCAGCGCTTCCCCCGGGACAGGGGGCGATTACGAGCAGTACTTC. It specifies CSASPGTGGDYEQYF.

This clone showed up just a few times. The same CDR3 arises from other DNA sequences in this sample as well. The chain recombines TRBV28 with TRBJ1-2; D not certain. This CDR3 has 13 amino acids. Germline values: CDR1 MDHEN, CDR2 SYDVKM. V dropped 2 bases and J dropped 2 bases, with 6 bases sitting between them. The CDR3 sequence: CASSLGQNYGYTF. The DNA of the CDR3 is TGTGCCAGCAGTTTAGGCCAGAACTATGGCTACACCTTC.

This clone was detected only once. CDR3 sequence (DNA): TGTGCCAGCAGCGCGCGAGGGCGGGATACGCAGTATTTT. Its translation is CASSARGRDTQYF. The chain carries TRBV11-3 and TRBJ2-3; tentative D call: TRBD2 (5 bases). This CDR3 comprises 13 residues. The germline V gene encodes CDR1 SGHNT and CDR2 YENEEA. Deletions cut 5 bases from V and 6 bases from J, with 12 bases between.

This clone was observed once. This sequence joins TRBV4-2 and TRBJ2-2; 7 bases line up with TRBD1. Trimming took 0 bases from V and 6 from J; bases not matched to a gene: 10. The CDR3 covers 17 residues. The germline CDR1 and CDR2 sequences are LGHNA and YNFKEQ. The CDR3 region is CASSQDLGTRGPGELFF. DNA for the CDR3: TGTGCCAGCAGCCAAGATCTGGGGACAAGGGGGCCCGGGGAGCTGTTTTTT.

Only one count was recorded for this clone. This rearrangement joins TRBV11-1 to TRBJ2-7; 8 positions agree with TRBD1. The J segment lost 1 base and the V segment lost 5 bases, leaving 4 bases of the junction unmatched. This CDR3 is 14 amino acids long. The germline V gene encodes CDR1 SGHAT and CDR2 FQDESV (reference sequence). The chain's CDR3 is CASSADRGSYEQYF. CDR3 coding DNA: TGTGCCAGCAGCGCCGACAGGGGTTCCTACGAGCAGTACTTC.

Concerning this clone: Relative to the germline gene, one junction end is altered; a read error may explain this. The rearrangement joins TRBV6-5 to TRBJ1-1; 8 nucleotides agree with TRBD1. The CDR3 totals 14 residues. Germline V gene lookup returns CDR1 MNHEY and CDR2 SVGAGI. CDR3 amino acids: CASSYLQGGTEAFF. For the CDR3, the DNA is TGTGCCAGCAGCTACTTACAGGGGGGCACTGAAGCTTTCTTT.

The V call is TRBV9, the J call TRBJ2-6; unclear D gene. Trimming shortened V by 0 bases and J by 7 bases, and 8 bases separated the two germline ends. This CDR3 has 14 residues. The germline V gene encodes CDR1 SGDLS and CDR2 YYNGEE. The CDR3 bases are TGTGCCAGCAGCGTAGGTATCTTTGCCAACGTCCTGACTTTC. Its protein is CASSVGIFANVLTF.

J is TRBJ2-2 and V is TRBV28; the match to TRBD2 covers 7 bases. CDR1 and CDR2 (germline): MDHEN, SYDVKM. J lost 7 bases, V lost 7 bases, and 9 bases had no gene match. This CDR3 has 14 amino acids. The CDR3 DNA reads TGTGCCAGCACCTTGGGGGGGGGAATCGGGGAGCTGTTTTTT. This sequence encodes CASTLGGGIGELFF. The full variable domain, rest sourced from reference TRBV28 and TRBJ2-2, is DVKVTQSSRYLVKRTGEKVFLECVQDMDHENMFWYRQDPGLGLRLIYFSYDVKMKEKGDIPEGYSVSREKKERFSLILESASTNQTSMYLCASTLGGGIGELFFGEGSRLTVL.

This clone came up a few times. The rearrangement links TRBV7-9 to TRBJ1-4; tentatively, D is TRBD1 (6 bases). The CDR3 covers 13 residues. V dropped 6 bases and J dropped 5 bases, with 10 bases sitting between them. Germline loops: CDR1 SEHNR, CDR2 FQNEAQ (reference sequence). DNA of the CDR3: TGTGCCAGCAGTCGTCAGGGGAATGAAAAACTGTTTTTT. Its translation: CASSRQGNEKLFF.

The chain carries TRBV5-6 and TRBJ1-5, with D possibly TRBD1 on 5 matching bases. V was cut by 1 base and J by 7 bases, with 6 bases left in between. Germline loops: CDR1 SGHDT, CDR2 YYEEEE. The CDR3 sequence is 12 residues long. The CDR3 spells CASSLRQQPQHF. The CDR3 nucleotides read TGTGCCAGCAGCTTGCGACAGCAGCCCCAGCATTTT.

The J gene is TRBJ2-7, the V gene TRBV27, with 7 bases aligning to TRBD2. This CDR3 region has 19 residues. The trim removed 5 bases at V and 2 bases at J, leaving 21 bases unmatched. Germline V gives CDR1 MNHEY, CDR2 SMNVEV (reference sequence). CDR3: CASSPARGVRTSFPYEQYF. The CDR3 DNA sequence: TGTGCCAGCAGTCCGGCCCGGGGGGTGCGGACTTCTTTCCCCTACGAGCAGTACTTC.

The chain uses TRBV4-2 and TRBJ2-7, with TRBD2 matching 9 bases. J gave up 6 bases and V 0 bases, and 9 bases lay outside the gene matches. The CDR3 is 16 residues long. CDR1 is LGHNA, CDR2 YNFKEQ, per germline. This CDR3 is CASSQEEGLAMSEQYF. Here the CDR3 DNA reads TGTGCCAGCAGCCAAGAAGAGGGACTAGCAATGAGCGAGCAGTACTTC.

V is TRBV13 and J is TRBJ2-7, with TRBD2 as a possible D gene (6 bases). The CDR3 length is 18 residues. Germline V gene data show CDR1 as PRHDT and CDR2 as FYEKMQ (reference sequence). Trimming left V 0 bases short and J 4 bases short, with 22 bases between. The CDR3 DNA reads as TGTGCCAGCAGCTTAGGAGTGGGGGGTTTATTACGGGCGTACGAGCAGTACTTC. It specifies CASSLGVGGLLRAYEQYF.

The sample holds a few counts of this clone. The rearrangement joins TRBV28 to TRBJ2-1; TRBD1 matches at 7 bases. The CDR3 sequence is 15 residues long. In germline, CDR1 is MDHEN, CDR2 SYDVKM. V shed 7 bases and J 2 bases; nucleotides not matched to a gene: 8. In nucleotides, the CDR3 is TGTGCCAGCATTTCCAGGGACAGACCCTACAATGAGCAGTTCTTC. This translates into CASISRDRPYNEQFF.